This record covers a single TCR beta chain. Antigen specificity is unknown. Trimming shortened V by 1 base and J by 5 bases, and 17 bases separated the two germline ends. The CDR3 spans 16 residues. Germline V gene data show CDR1 as MDHEN and CDR2 as SYDVKM. These data come from a study of cytomegalovirus exposure and HLA in healthy donors. On the study more broadly: The early release's HLA-typed donors yielded 80 million to 95 million unique TCRs. The study placed around 80% of its 350 to 450 genotyped donors in the Caucasian-associated ancestry cluster. Overall study results and limits: In a later analysis, donors in an Asian-associated ancestry cluster reportedly had fewer N-insertions in productive TCRs than the cohort mean.

Donors sampled were nominally healthy, though unrecorded immune exposures were likely. 13 Jbeta primers and 60 Vbeta primers were used for the PCR. The data were produced by immunoSEQ multiplex PCR, yet TCRdb's version contains in-frame clones alone and is incomplete. The sample contains about 89,000 clones, approximately 81% of which appear only once. The rearrangement links TRBV28 to TRBJ1-2; D gene unclear. The specimen sequenced was PBMCs. The TCR originated in a man in his forties in good health and CMV-seropositive. The CDR3 protein is CASSLSGDLKLYGYTF. The CDR3 region has the DNA TGTGCCAGCAGTTTATCGGGAGACCTTAAATTATATGGCTACACCTTC.